The TCR beta chain described here comes from a study of blood T cell repertoires in COVID-19. Study-level background: Material from acute and convalescent COVID-19 was sourced from the United States, Italy and Spain.

Under the authors' procedure: Amplification of reference gene primers provided the estimated nucleated cell counts. Assay used: immunoSEQ multiplex PCR; TCRdb lists only in-frame clones, some missing. The V and J calls and clone size were taken over from that table, and D and trimming were inferred from the DNA. Of about 98,000 clones in the sample, 65% to 90% were seen once. Trimming removed 4 bases from V and 2 bases from J, with 15 bases in between. Germline V CDR1 and CDR2: MNHNS, SASEGT. This CDR3 contains 16 residues. The J gene is TRBJ2-1, the V gene TRBV6-1; tentative D call: TRBD2 (5 bases). Sequencing was carried out using peripheral blood. This clonotype was sampled from a man between 65 and 85 years old with active or convalescent COVID-19. CDR3 loop: CASSAFPSGPYNEQFF. The CDR3 DNA reads as TGTGCCAGCAGTGCCTTCCCGAGCGGTCCCTACAATGAGCAGTTCTTC.